Each of the 24 T cell receptor beta chains below was sequenced from the same sample in a study of technical replicates of blood from a handful of donors. Profiling relied on immunoSEQ multiplex PCR, and the TCRdb table lists in-frame clones only, not all of them. The sample contains about 89,000 clones, over 85% of which appear only once. Sequenced material: T cells isolated from PBMCs. The receptors were sampled from a human donor in good health.

The rearrangement links TRBV6-1 to TRBJ1-6, with 12 bases lining up with TRBD1. CDR1 MNHNS and CDR2 SASEGT come from the germline V gene. Unmatched junction bases numbered 11, after V lost 2 bases and J lost 9 bases. This CDR3 spans 18 amino acids. For the CDR3, the DNA is TGTGCCAGCAGTGAATGGTCCGGGACAGGGGGCTTAAGTTCACCCCTCCACTTT. Amino acids: CASSEWSGTGGLSSPLHF.

The chain recombines TRBV7-3 with TRBJ1-1, with 7 bases aligning to TRBD1. V dropped 5 bases and J dropped 0; count of bases not matched to a gene: 9. This CDR3 region has 16 residues. CDR1 SGHTA and CDR2 FQGTGA come from the germline V gene. The CDR3 loop reads CASSSPGQNLNTEAFF. The CDR3, as DNA: TGTGCCAGCAGCAGTCCGGGACAGAACCTGAACACTGAAGCTTTCTTT.

V gene TRBV11-2 combines with J gene TRBJ2-7, with 7 bases lining up with TRBD1. The germline V gene has CDR1 SGHAT and CDR2 FQNNGV. V lost 3 bases, J lost 4 bases, and 6 bases stayed unmatched. This CDR3 spans 14 amino acids. The CDR3 is CASSLAGTDYEQYF. CDR3 in DNA: TGTGCCAGCAGCTTGGCCGGGACAGATTACGAGCAGTACTTC.

The chain uses TRBV30 and TRBJ1-3; unclear D gene. Deletions cut 3 bases from V and 9 bases from J, with 12 bases between. Germline V gives CDR1 GTSNPN, CDR2 SVGIG (reference sequence). The CDR3 sequence is 12 residues long. The DNA for the CDR3 is TGTGCCTGGAGCGTTGATCTAGGCACCATATATTTT. This gives the protein CAWSVDLGTIYF.

The chain joins TRBV2 to TRBJ1-5; TRBD1 might be the D (6 bases). This CDR3 comprises 15 residues. V gave up 6 bases and J gave up 4 bases, with 16 bases separating them. The germline CDR1 and CDR2 sequences are SNHLY and FYNNEI. The chain's CDR3 is CASSHRTDFNQPQHF. CDR3 sequence (DNA): TGTGCCAGCAGCCACAGGACAGACTTTAATCAGCCCCAGCATTTT.

The chain uses TRBV4-1 and TRBJ1-1; D is undetermined. The CDR3 length is 15 residues. Germline V CDR1 and CDR2: MGHRA, YSYEKL. Trimming took off 3 bases at V and 4 bases at J, with 15 bases between the two ends. The CDR3 bases are TGCGCCAGCAGCCAGTTGGAGTCCCTGGGCACTGAAGCTTTCTTT. This gives the protein CASSQLESLGTEAFF.

There are a few counts of this clone. The rearrangement links TRBV28 to TRBJ1-5, with D unclear. Trimming left V 6 bases short and J 0 bases short, with 15 bases between. The CDR3 spans 16 residues. Looked up from germline, CDR1 is MDHEN and CDR2 is SYDVKM. CDR3 residues: CASSPLGRNSNQPQHF. CDR3 nucleotides: TGTGCCAGCAGCCCCCTGGGCAGAAATAGCAATCAGCCCCAGCATTTT.

The chain combines TRBV6-1 with TRBJ1-4, with D uncertain. The CDR3 extends over 16 amino acids. Trimming took 0 bases from V and 8 from J, leaving 16 bases between them. Germline CDR1 MNHNS, CDR2 SASEGT. The CDR3 DNA reads as TGTGCCAGCAGTGAAGCGCTAGATCTTATACGGGAAAAACTGTTTTTT. It yields the protein CASSEALDLIREKLFF.

The sample holds one count of this clone. This sequence joins TRBV5-1 and TRBJ2-7, with TRBD1 matching 7 bases. V dropped 2 bases and J dropped 4; count of bases not matched to a gene: 6. Germline V gives CDR1 SGHRS, CDR2 YFSETQ. This CDR3 is 14 amino acids long. The CDR3 DNA sequence: TGCGCCAGCAGCTTAGAGACAGGGTCGTACGAGCAGTACTTC. It is translated as CASSLETGSYEQYF. Together with reference TRBV5-1 and TRBJ2-7, the CDR3 gives the full variable domain: KAGVTQTPRYLIKTRGQQVTLSCSPISGHRSVSWYQQTPGQGLQFLFEYFSETQRNKGNFPGRFSGRQFSNSRSEMNVSTLELGDSALYLCASSLETGSYEQYFGPGTRLTVT.

The rearrangement links TRBV5-5 to TRBJ1-5, with D possibly being TRBD1 (6 bases). The germline gives CDR1 SGHKS, CDR2 YYEKEE (reference sequence). The CDR3 sequence is 14 residues long. V lost 0 bases and J lost 2, with 6 bases in between. CDR3 sequence reads: CASSLEGGNQPQHF. The CDR3 DNA reads TGTGCCAGCAGCTTGGAGGGGGGCAATCAGCCCCAGCATTTT.

The chain carries TRBV2 and TRBJ2-7; 10 nucleotides match TRBD2. CDR1 is SNHLY and CDR2 is FYNNEI in the germline V gene. Trimming cost V 6 bases and J 7 bases; bases outside gene matches: 3. CDR3 length: 12 residues. The CDR3 DNA sequence: TGTGCCAGCAGCGGACTAGCGGTTGAGCAGTACTTC. It encodes CASSGLAVEQYF.

This chain connects TRBV7-9 to TRBJ1-1; D not resolved. Trimming pared 2 bases from V and 0 bases from J, leaving 13 bases between. Germline CDR1 and CDR2: SEHNR and FQNEAQ (reference sequence). The CDR3 length is 16 residues. CDR3 in amino acids: CASSLFGFSVNTEAFF. The CDR3 nucleotides are TGTGCCAGCAGCTTATTTGGCTTTTCTGTGAACACTGAAGCTTTCTTT.

The chain combines TRBV30 with TRBJ2-5; no reliable D call. The CDR3 extends over 14 amino acids. CDR1 and CDR2 from the germline V gene are GTSNPN and SVGIG (reference sequence). Trimming took 2 bases from V and 2 from J, leaving 12 bases between them. The CDR3 sequence is CAWSLAVTQETQYF. The CDR3 region has the DNA TGTGCCTGGAGTCTTGCGGTAACACAAGAGACCCAGTACTTC. Variable domain in full (rest from reference TRBV30 and TRBJ2-5): SQTIHQWPATLVQPVGSPLSLECTVEGTSNPNLYWYRQAAGRGLQLLFYSVGIGQISSEVPQNLSASRPQDRQFILSSKKLLLSDSGFYLCAWSLAVTQETQYFGPGTRLLVL.

The chain recombines TRBV2 with TRBJ2-3, with 12 bases fitting TRBD2. CDR1 is SNHLY, CDR2 FYNNEI, per germline. The CDR3 loop spans 17 amino acids. J was trimmed by 2 bases and V by 6 bases; bases with no gene match: 9. CDR3 residues: CASRDRLAGEHTDTQYF. CDR3 in DNA: TGTGCCAGCAGGGACAGACTAGCGGGGGAGCACACAGATACGCAGTATTTT. The whole variable domain, remainder taken from reference TRBV2 and TRBJ2-3, is EPEVTQTPSHQVTQMGQEVILRCVPISNHLYFYWYRQILGQKVEFLVSFYNNEISEKSEIFDDQFSVERPDGSNFTLKIRSTKLEDSAMYFCASRDRLAGEHTDTQYFGPGTRLTVL.

This chain connects TRBV2 to TRBJ2-3; 8 bases map to TRBD1. The CDR3 has 13 residues. The J segment lost 4 bases and the V segment lost 4 bases, leaving 1 base of the junction unmatched. The germline V gene has CDR1 SNHLY and CDR2 FYNNEI. The CDR3, as DNA: TGTGCCAGCAGTGGACAGGGGCCAGATACGCAGTATTTT. Amino acids: CASSGQGPDTQYF.

The V and J genes are TRBV19 and TRBJ2-1; 9 bases agree with TRBD1. V gave up 4 bases and J gave up 1 base; unmatched junction bases: 8. This CDR3 region has 17 residues. Germline loops: CDR1 LNHDA, CDR2 SQIVND (reference sequence). This chain's CDR3 is CASSTGQGTKSYNEQFF. The CDR3 DNA reads TGTGCCAGTAGTACCGGACAGGGGACGAAATCCTACAATGAGCAGTTCTTC.

The chain has TRBV27 and TRBJ1-1; no firm D call. CDR3 length: 13 amino acids. V lost 5 bases, J lost 1 base, and 8 bases lay in between. The germline gives CDR1 MNHEY, CDR2 SMNVEV (reference sequence). The DNA of the CDR3 is TGTGCCAGCAGTCCTCCAGGGAACACTGAAGCTTTCTTT. It translates to CASSPPGNTEAFF.

The genes are TRBV4-1 and TRBJ2-5, with 9 bases fitting TRBD2. CDR3 size: 16 residues. CDR1 and CDR2 from the germline V gene are MGHRA and YSYEKL. V was clipped by 1 base and J by 1 base; unmatched bases: 4. CDR3 coding DNA: TGCGCCAGCAGCCAAGTCTGGCGGGAGGGCCAAGAGACCCAGTACTTC. This codes for CASSQVWREGQETQYF.

This chain joins TRBV5-6 and TRBJ2-1; 9 bases map to TRBD2. CDR3 length: 19 amino acids. Germline V CDR1 and CDR2: SGHDT, YYEEEE. The V and J ends lost 1 base and 2 bases, in that order; junction bases with no gene match: 13. The DNA of the CDR3 is TGTGCCAGCAGCTTGAGTGCTGGAGCGGGAGGTTGGGCCTACAATGAGCAGTTCTTC. Its translation: CASSLSAGAGGWAYNEQFF.

The chain joins TRBV28 to TRBJ2-1; maybe TRBD2 (6 bases). The germline CDR1 and CDR2 sequences are MDHEN and SYDVKM. V was clipped by 6 bases and J by 0 bases, with 12 bases between them. The CDR3 sequence is 15 residues long. The CDR3 region has the DNA TGTGCCAGCAGGTCCCGGGACTTCTCCTACAATGAGCAGTTCTTC. Translated, it gives CASRSRDFSYNEQFF. The full variable domain, in which reference TRBV28 and TRBJ2-1 provide the parts outside the CDR3, is DVKVTQSSRYLVKRTGEKVFLECVQDMDHENMFWYRQDPGLGLRLIYFSYDVKMKEKGDIPEGYSVSREKKERFSLILESASTNQTSMYLCASRSRDFSYNEQFFGPGTRLTVL.

The chain couples TRBV5-6 to TRBJ1-5, with D uncertain. The CDR3 is made up of 15 amino acids. The ends were cut back, 6 bases at V and 2 bases at J, with 15 bases in the middle. Germline CDR1 and CDR2: SGHDT and YYEEEE. The CDR3 reads CASNLRETGNQPQHF. The CDR3 bases are TGTGCCAGCAATCTGCGGGAAACTGGCAATCAGCCCCAGCATTTT.

The chain recombines TRBV19 with TRBJ2-7; D ambiguous. Trimming took 3 bases from V and 0 from J, leaving 12 bases between them. The CDR3 runs 15 residues. Germline assignment: CDR1 LNHDA and CDR2 SQIVND (reference sequence). CDR3 protein: CASSIGPHRSYEQYF. CDR3 nucleotide sequence: TGTGCCAGTAGTATTGGGCCTCATCGCTCCTACGAGCAGTACTTC. The full variable domain, completed using reference TRBV19 and TRBJ2-7, is DGGITQSPKYLFRKEGQNVTLSCEQNLNHDAMYWYRQDPGQGLRLIYYSQIVNDFQKGDIAEGYSVSREKKESFPLTVTSAQKNPTAFYLCASSIGPHRSYEQYFGPGTRLTVT.

About this clone itself: The junction shows a germline mismatch at one end, possibly a read error. The chain uses TRBV15 and TRBJ2-7, with D maybe TRBD2 (7 bases). The CDR3 is 12 amino acids. Germline-derived CDR1 and CDR2 are LNHNV and YYDKDF (reference sequence). CDR3 nucleotides: TGTGCCACCAGCAGAGATGTGGGGGGGCCCGCCTTC. This codes for CATSRDVGGPAF.

The V and J genes are TRBV11-3 and TRBJ2-3, with 8 bases matching TRBD2. V shed 6 bases, J shed 5 bases, and the junction held 4 bases outside the gene matches. CDR3 length equals 13 residues. CDR1 and CDR2 (germline): SGHNT, YENEEA. CDR3 DNA: TGTGCCAGCAGAGGACTAGCTGGAGATACGCAGTATTTT. This sequence encodes CASRGLAGDTQYF.